Following are 5 T cell receptor beta chains from one sample sequenced in a study of blood T cells in healthy people across ages. A second PCR of roughly 7 to 11 cycles used a sample-barcoded 5' primer and a J-beta primer mix. MiXCR, applied by TCRdb to the 5' RACE reads, yields one record per CDR3 protein. The table records roughly 680,000 distinct CDR3 sequences, roughly 20% of them present only once. The sequenced sample consisted of blood. These receptor sequences come from a man between 65 and 85 years old in good health.

This clonotype was seen a handful of times. CDR3: CASSPKAFVETQYF. In DNA, the CDR3 is TGTGCCAGCAGCCCAAAGGCCTTCGTGGAGACCCAGTACTTC. The V and J genes are TRBV7-8 and TRBJ2-5; D remains ambiguous. Trimming took off 5 bases at V and 5 bases at J, with 15 bases between the two ends. The germline gives CDR1 SGHVS, CDR2 FQNEAQ. This CDR3 comprises 14 residues.

As to this clonotype: A much larger clone differs from this one at a single base, so this may be a read error. The rearrangement uses TRBV20-1 and TRBJ2-5; TRBD2 agrees at 7 bases. This CDR3 region has 14 residues. Germline V gives CDR1 DFQATT, CDR2 SNEGSKA (reference sequence). The J segment lost 4 bases and the V segment lost 5 bases, leaving 10 bases of the junction unmatched. The CDR3 spells CSALSWGGVETQYF. CDR3 coding DNA: TGCAGTGCTCTCTCGTGGGGAGGGGTAGAGACCCAGTACTTC.

A few counts support this clonotype. J is TRBJ1-4 and V is TRBV18; D remains ambiguous. V was clipped by 1 base and J by 0 bases, with 9 bases between them. CDR1 is KGHSH, CDR2 LQKENI, per germline. CDR3 length: 16 residues. This chain's CDR3 is CASSPRAGATNEKLFF. The CDR3 DNA reads TGTGCCAGCTCACCACGGGCAGGCGCAACTAATGAAAAACTGTTTTTT.

This clonotype occurred a few times. The chain employs TRBV2 and TRBJ2-5, with D possibly being TRBD2 (5 bases). The DNA end is a closer match to TRBJ2-7, so the J assignment may be wrong. The CDR3 has 16 residues. Germline V gene lookup returns CDR1 SNHLY and CDR2 FYNNEI. The CDR3 loop is CATEGADTSTYSEQYF. The DNA of the CDR3 is TGTGCCACCGAGGGCGCCGATACTAGTACCTACTCCGAGCAGTACTTC.

V and J are TRBV9 and TRBJ2-1, with 7 bases that match TRBD2. Germline assignment: CDR1 SGDLS and CDR2 YYNGEE. The CDR3 runs to 13 residues. V trimming: 0 bases; J trimming: 9 bases; junction bases outside the gene matches: 3. The CDR3 bases are TGTGCCAGCAGCGTAGGGGGGGGGTTTGAGCAGTTCTTC. It yields the protein CASSVGGGFEQFF.